These T cell receptor beta chains were read from a single sample in a study of blood T cell repertoires in COVID-19. The data were produced by immunoSEQ multiplex PCR, yet TCRdb's version contains in-frame clones alone and is incomplete. This sample carries 250,000 to 400,000 clones, about 87% of them seen once, and the ten largest clones take 1.5% to 2%. The sample comprised peripheral blood. All receptors come from a woman aged 25 to 39 with COVID-19, enrolled during active disease. CDR3s include the opening cysteine and the closing phenylalanine or tryptophan. A D gene is named only where the DNA matches it firmly. Not every row has a clone size; where given, it reads once, few, many or a size class.

V gene,clone size,D gene,J gene,CDR3 protein,CDR3 DNA
TRBV29-1,once,TRBD1,TRBJ2-5,CSVEVTGQETQYF,TGCAGCGTTGAAGTGACAGGGCAAGAGACCCAGTACTTC
TRBV3-1/TRBV3-2,-,TRBD1,TRBJ1-2,CASSQVAGGNYGYTF,TGTGCCAGCAGCCAAGTCGCAGGGGGGAACTATGGCTACACCTTC
TRBV12-3/TRBV12-4,-,-,TRBJ1-5,CASSLAQGQPQHF,TGTGCCAGCAGTTTAGCCCAGGGACAGCCCCAGCATTTT
TRBV28,-,-,TRBJ1-5,CASRPGIQPQHF,TGTGCCAGCAGACCGGGGATCCAGCCCCAGCATTTT
TRBV10-3,-,-,TRBJ2-7,CAISEEGDSGSYEQYF,TGTGCCATCAGTGAGGAGGGCGATTCCGGCTCCTACGAGCAGTACTTC
TRBV4-3,-,-,TRBJ1-2,CASSQDGTQNYGYTF,TGCGCCAGCAGCCAAGATGGGACACAGAACTATGGCTACACCTTC
TRBV13,-,TRBD1,TRBJ2-2,CASSSGTGVTGELFF,TGTGCCAGCAGCTCCGGGACAGGGGTCACCGGGGAGCTGTTTTTT
TRBV28,-,-,TRBJ1-4,CASYDRTPEKLFF,TGTGCCAGCTACGATCGGACACCTGAAAAACTGTTTTTT
TRBV4-1,-,TRBD1,TRBJ1-3,CASSQGLRDRGTIYF,TGCGCCAGCAGCCAAGGTCTCCGGGACAGGGGCACCATATATTTT
TRBV11-2,-,TRBD2,TRBJ2-5,CASSLAAGEETQYF,TGTGCCAGCAGCTTAGCCGCGGGGGAAGAGACCCAGTACTTC
TRBV10-3,-,TRBD2,TRBJ2-7,CAISEGTSPDEQYF,TGTGCCATCAGTGAGGGGACTAGCCCCGACGAGCAGTACTTC
TRBV7-3,-,TRBD2,TRBJ2-3,CASSLTGLGTDTQYF,TGTGCCAGCAGCTTAACCGGACTAGGCACAGATACGCAGTATTTT
TRBV19,once,-,TRBJ1-5,CASSILATLSNQPQHF,TGTGCCAGTAGTATCCTCGCGACTTTGAGCAATCAGCCCCAGCATTTT
TRBV7-9,-,-,TRBJ1-1,CASSFKVGRPTEAFF,TGTGCCAGCAGCTTCAAGGTGGGCAGACCCACTGAAGCTTTCTTT
TRBV24-1,-,-,TRBJ1-2,CATSGDSFYGYTF,TGTGCCACCAGTGGAGACAGCTTCTATGGCTACACCTTC
TRBV20-1,-,-,TRBJ2-1,CSAPEYNEQFF,TGCAGTGCTCCCGAGTACAATGAGCAGTTCTTC
TRBV28,-,TRBD1,TRBJ1-6,CASSLGQGYRSPLHF,TGTGCCAGCAGTTTGGGACAGGGTTATCGTTCACCCCTCCACTTT